Following are 22 T cell receptor beta chains from one sample sequenced in a study of cytotoxic CD8 clonotypes in ibrutinib-treated CLL. The repertoire was sequenced with immunoSEQ multiplex PCR; TCRdb's copy has only in-frame clones and lacks some. The profile shows around 130,000 clones, 80% to 90% of them singletons. The source material was PBMCs, sampled after 24 months of ibrutinib treatment. These receptors were obtained from a human donor with chronic lymphocytic leukemia.

This chain joins TRBV6-4 and TRBJ1-1; 7 nucleotides match TRBD1. Germline V lookup: CDR1 MRHNA, CDR2 SNTAGT. The CDR3 contains 14 residues. Trimming cost V 6 bases and J 4 bases; bases outside gene matches: 8. This CDR3 is CASRLTGVGTEAFF. Written as DNA, the CDR3 is TGTGCCAGCAGACTCACAGGGGTTGGCACTGAAGCTTTCTTT.

J is TRBJ1-3 and V is TRBV14, with D possibly being TRBD1 (5 bases). CDR1 is SGHDN and CDR2 is FVKESK in the germline V gene. The CDR3 covers 15 residues. The V end was cut by 4 bases, the J end by 5 bases, with 15 bases between. The CDR3 DNA follows: TGTGCCAGCAGCCGGGTAGGGACCGAAAGAAACACCATATATTTT. The encoded protein is CASSRVGTERNTIYF.

The chain links TRBV28 to TRBJ2-7; 9 positions match TRBD2. Trimming at V came to 7 bases and at J to 0 bases, leaving 7 bases not matched to a gene. CDR3 size: 15 residues. Germline V CDR1 and CDR2: MDHEN, SYDVKM. In nucleotides, the CDR3 is TGTGCCAGCACAGCGGGGGGCCCCCTCTCCTACGAGCAGTACTTC. This codes for CASTAGGPLSYEQYF.

The chain combines TRBV7-2 with TRBJ1-6; tentative D call: TRBD1 (5 bases). CDR1 is SGHTA and CDR2 is FQGNSA in the germline V gene. The CDR3 spans 15 residues. V was shortened by 2 bases and J by 3 bases, with 8 bases between the two germline ends. The CDR3 sequence: CASSLSGGYNSPLHF. In DNA form, the CDR3 reads TGTGCCAGCAGCTTAAGTGGGGGCTATAATTCACCCCTCCACTTT.

V is TRBV4-2 and J is TRBJ1-4; 9 bases map to TRBD1. Per germline, CDR1 LGHNA and CDR2 YNFKEQ. After removal of 0 bases from V and 8 bases from J, the junction contained 7 bases not matched to a gene. CDR3 length: 16 amino acids. The chain's CDR3 is CASSQEGTGGAEKLFF. CDR3 DNA: TGTGCCAGCAGCCAAGAGGGTACAGGGGGCGCCGAAAAACTGTTTTTT.

The chain has TRBV10-1 and TRBJ2-7; a weak D match, TRBD2 (5 bases). The V and J ends lost 2 bases and 2 bases respectively, with 10 bases between them. Germline V CDR1 and CDR2: WNHNN, SYGVQD (reference sequence). This CDR3 contains 14 residues. CDR3 in amino acids: CASSERRIPYEQYF. CDR3 coding DNA: TGCGCCAGCAGTGAGAGGAGGATACCCTACGAGCAGTACTTC.

This clone appeared once. This sequence joins TRBV19 and TRBJ2-7; maybe TRBD1 (6 bases). Germline loops: CDR1 LNHDA, CDR2 SQIVND (reference sequence). V was cut by 8 bases and J by 3 bases, with 11 bases left in between. This CDR3 is 12 amino acids long. Here the CDR3 reads CASAGGGYEQYF. CDR3 bases: TGTGCCAGTGCTGGGGGCGGCTACGAGCAGTACTTC.

V usage is TRBV7-9 and J usage is TRBJ1-2; D is unclear. Looked up from germline, CDR1 is SEHNR and CDR2 is FQNEAQ (reference sequence). This CDR3 has 13 amino acids. With 3 bases removed from V and 8 bases from J, the gap between germline ends came to 13 bases. CDR3 nucleotide sequence: TGTGCCAGCAGCTTTAACCCAAGCGCGGGCTACACCTTC. This sequence encodes CASSFNPSAGYTF. The entire variable domain, with the rest obtained from reference TRBV7-9 and TRBJ1-2, is as follows: DTGVSQNPRHKITKRGQNVTFRCDPISEHNRLYWYRQTLGQGPEFLTYFQNEAQLEKSRLLSDRFSAERPKGSFSTLEIQRTEQGDSAMYLCASSFNPSAGYTFGSGTRLTVV.

The chain recombines TRBV7-9 with TRBJ2-3; 11 nucleotides align to TRBD2. Germline loops: CDR1 SEHNR, CDR2 FQNEAQ (reference sequence). The CDR3 sequence is 15 residues long. V was pared by 8 bases and J by 2 bases, with 6 bases of the junction left unmatched. CDR3 protein: CASGRTSGYTDTQYF. As DNA, the CDR3 is TGTGCCAGCGGCCGGACTAGCGGGTACACAGATACGCAGTATTTT.

The chain carries TRBV7-9 and TRBJ2-5; no definite D call. Germline values: CDR1 SEHNR, CDR2 FQNEAQ (reference sequence). The CDR3 contains 13 residues. Trimming removed 5 bases at V and 5 bases at J, with 12 bases between. The CDR3, as DNA: TGTGCCAGCAGCCCTGACTTGGGGGAGACCCAGTACTTC. As protein: CASSPDLGETQYF.

The CDR3 sequence: CASSYGANRYGYTF. The DNA of the CDR3 is TGTGCCAGCAGTTATGGGGCGAACAGATATGGCTACACCTTC. The chain carries TRBV6-5 and TRBJ1-2; a possible D gene is TRBD1 (5 bases). Trimming pared 3 bases from V and 5 bases from J, leaving 13 bases between. In germline, CDR1 is MNHEY, CDR2 SVGAGI. The CDR3 is made up of 14 amino acids.

The V gene is TRBV27, the J gene TRBJ2-7; 7 positions agree with TRBD1. CDR1 and CDR2 from the germline V gene are MNHEY and SMNVEV (reference sequence). The CDR3 has 16 residues. J was trimmed by 3 bases and V by 5 bases; bases with no gene match: 13. The CDR3 sequence is CASSPHLTGMGYEQYF. In DNA form, the CDR3 reads TGTGCCAGCAGTCCCCATCTGACAGGGATGGGCTACGAGCAGTACTTC.

This clone was observed a few times. The chain links TRBV9 to TRBJ2-3; 9 positions agree with TRBD2. Germline values: CDR1 SGDLS, CDR2 YYNGEE. V shed 3 bases, J shed 4 bases, and the junction held 6 bases outside the gene matches. The CDR3 is 15 amino acids. CDR3 coding DNA: TGTGCCAGCAGCGCAACTAGCGGGCAAGCAGATACGCAGTATTTT. It yields the protein CASSATSGQADTQYF.

V and J are TRBV7-2 and TRBJ2-5; D unresolved. Germline assignment: CDR1 SGHTA and CDR2 FQGNSA. This CDR3 is built from 15 residues. V was pared by 6 bases and J by 0 bases, with 14 bases between. The CDR3 sequence is CASRKPQGHQETQYF. In DNA form, the CDR3 reads TGTGCCAGCAGAAAGCCCCAAGGCCACCAAGAGACCCAGTACTTC.

In DNA, the CDR3 is TGTGCCAGCAGTTTATTGGGGACGTTGGGCAAAAACATTCAGTACTTC. It translates to CASSLLGTLGKNIQYF. The chain joins TRBV27 to TRBJ2-4; perhaps D is TRBD1 or TRBD2 (5 bases each). Trimming cost V 1 base and J 3 bases, with 13 bases left between them. From germline, CDR1 is MNHEY and CDR2 SMNVEV (reference sequence). The CDR3 spans 16 residues.

The chain carries TRBV6-5 and TRBJ1-4; the D gene is possibly TRBD1 (5 bases). Between the trimmed V and J ends, which lost 2 bases and 3 bases, there was a span of 10 bases. Germline CDR1 and CDR2: MNHEY and SVGAGI. The CDR3 is 15 residues long. The CDR3 DNA reads as TGTGCCAGCAGTTACAGGGGAGTGGCTAATGAAAAACTGTTTTTT. It translates to CASSYRGVANEKLFF.

CDR3 in DNA: TGTGCCAGCAGTCGGACTAGCGGTGTTTCCTACGAGCAGTACTTC. Translation: CASSRTSGVSYEQYF. The chain carries TRBV7-2 and TRBJ2-7; 10 bases align to TRBD2. The CDR3 runs 15 residues. V gave up 6 bases and J gave up 1 base; unmatched junction bases: 6. Germline loops: CDR1 SGHTA, CDR2 FQGNSA. The variable domain in full, completed from reference TRBV7-2 and TRBJ2-7, reads GAGVSQSPSNKVTEKGKDVELRCDPISGHTALYWYRQSLGQGLEFLIYFQGNSAPDKSGLPSDRFSAERTGGSVSTLTIQRTQQEDSAVYLCASSRTSGVSYEQYFGPGTRLTVT.

J is TRBJ2-3 and V is TRBV27; TRBD2 is a possible D gene (5 bases). Germline assignment: CDR1 MNHEY and CDR2 SMNVEV (reference sequence). This CDR3 spans 17 amino acids. V lost 4 bases and J 2 bases, leaving 19 bases between the germline ends. This CDR3 reads CASSSPARAGDTDTQYF. CDR3 coding DNA: TGTGCCAGCAGTTCCCCCGCCCGGGCGGGCGACACAGATACGCAGTATTTT.

This clone appeared a few times. The genes are TRBV6-5 and TRBJ2-2, with D perhaps assigned TRBD1 or TRBD2 (6 bases each). Germline V gene sequence: CDR1 MNHEY, CDR2 SVGAGI. Deletions cut 5 bases from V and 6 bases from J, with 10 bases between. The CDR3 sequence is 13 residues long. CDR3 DNA sequence: TGTGCCAGCAGTATCGGGGGCGCCGGGGAGCTGTTTTTT. Protein: CASSIGGAGELFF.

This clone has only one observation. The rearrangement joins TRBV29-1 to TRBJ2-5; D might be TRBD1 (6 bases). The ends were cut back, 6 bases at V and 2 bases at J, with 16 bases in the middle. Germline CDR1 and CDR2: SQVTM and ANQGSEA. The CDR3 is made up of 14 amino acids. CDR3 bases: TGCAGCGTCCAACAGGGACCCGTACAAGAGACCCAGTACTTC. It specifies CSVQQGPVQETQYF.

The chain employs TRBV27 and TRBJ2-5, with TRBD2 identical over 8 bases. From germline, CDR1 is MNHEY and CDR2 SMNVEV (reference sequence). This CDR3 comprises 14 residues. The V gene end was trimmed by 8 bases and the J gene end by 5 bases; junction bases not matched to a gene: 10. CDR3 region: CASSGGHVVETQYF. In nucleotides, the CDR3 is TGTGCCAGCTCGGGGGGGCACGTGGTGGAGACCCAGTACTTC.

The chain uses TRBV20-1 and TRBJ2-7; D perhaps matches TRBD1 (6 bases). Germline V lookup: CDR1 DFQATT, CDR2 SNEGSKA (reference sequence). The CDR3 runs 11 residues. Deletions cut 6 bases from V and 2 bases from J, with 8 bases between. CDR3 amino acids: CSADRTYEQYF. CDR3 nucleotide sequence: TGCAGTGCCGACAGGACCTACGAGCAGTACTTC.